Sequencing of this TCR beta chain was carried out in a study of response to subunit inactivated influenza vaccine. General study points: Authors suggested seasonal influenza vaccinations each recruit few new T cells.

The CDR3 is 16 amino acids. Looked up from germline, CDR1 is MDHEN and CDR2 is SYDVKM. V lost 6 bases, J lost 0 bases, and 18 bases lay in between. TCRdb itself ran the RT-PCR reads through MiXCR, one entry per CDR3 protein. The data contain around 190,000 distinct CDR3 sequences, roughly 14% of them singletons. This clonotype was recorded a few times. Its antigen is not known. This chain joins TRBV28 and TRBJ2-7; the D call may be TRBD1 or TRBD2 (6 bases each). Sequencing was performed on CD8+ T cells sorted from PBMCs, taken about 5 days after vaccination. This TCR was sampled from a man between 50 and 59 years old who received an inactivated influenza vaccine. CDR3 sequence (DNA): TGTGCCAGCAGCTCTCCCCGGGGGCCCTCCTCCTACGAGCAGTACTTC. The encoded protein is CASSSPRGPSSYEQYF.